This TCR beta chain was recorded in a study of cytomegalovirus exposure and HLA in healthy donors. At the level of the study: Most donors, roughly 77% of 350 to 450 genotyped, fell in the Caucasian-associated ancestry cluster.

The PCR contained 60 Vbeta and 13 Jbeta primers. TCRdb keeps only in-frame clones here, not all; method: immunoSEQ multiplex PCR. The sample yields 150,000 to 200,000 clones, 75% to 90% seen once. Study results and caveats: Published work reported that the classifier diagnosed cytomegalovirus status with high specificity and sensitivity.

This clone showed up just once. The antigen is unknown. V was clipped by 7 bases and J by 4 bases; unmatched bases: 5. The CDR3 consists of 14 residues. Per the germline V gene, CDR1 is MNHEY and CDR2 is SMNVEV (reference sequence). The TCR comes from a girl under 18 in good health and CMV-seropositive. The J gene is TRBJ2-3, the V gene TRBV27, with 10 bases matching TRBD2. The sample was PBMCs. DNA of the CDR3: TGTGCCAGCACCCAACTAGCGGGGTCAGATACGCAGTATTTT. Translated: CASTQLAGSDTQYF.